These T cell receptor beta chains were read from a single sample in a study of blood T cell repertoires in COVID-19. Only in-frame clones appear in the TCRdb table, and some are missing; sequencing was by immunoSEQ multiplex PCR. The sample consists of around 300,000 clones, around nine tenths of them appearing once. The sample was peripheral blood. Receptor source: a man between 45 and 60 years old with acute or convalescent COVID-19. CDR3s include the opening cysteine and the closing phenylalanine or tryptophan. Fields, in order: D gene, J gene, V gene, clone size, CDR3 protein, CDR3 DNA. A D gene is named only where the DNA matches it firmly. Size is omitted from some rows. Given values are once, few, many or a class for expanded clones.

D: TRBD1; J: TRBJ1-1; V: TRBV5-4; size: -; CDR3: CASSSDRAEAFF; DNA: TGTGCCAGCAGCAGCGACAGGGCTGAAGCTTTCTTT
D: -; J: TRBJ2-7; V: TRBV5-1; size: once; CDR3: CASSLGAETYEQYF; DNA: TGCGCCAGCAGCTTGGGGGCAGAGACCTACGAGCAGTACTTC
D: TRBD1; J: TRBJ2-7; V: TRBV5-5; size: -; CDR3: CASSQPTGPDEQYF; DNA: TGTGCCAGCAGCCAACCGACAGGGCCGGACGAGCAGTACTTC
D: -; J: TRBJ2-7; V: TRBV6-6; size: -; CDR3: CASTPGRGTYEQYF; DNA: TGTGCCAGCACTCCGGGACGGGGGACCTACGAGCAGTACTTC
D: TRBD1; J: TRBJ2-3; V: TRBV7-9; size: -; CDR3: CASRPGTVQTDTQYF; DNA: TGTGCCAGCAGACCAGGGACAGTTCAAACAGATACGCAGTATTTT
D: -; J: TRBJ2-7; V: TRBV5-1; size: -; CDR3: CASSQGQPTYEQYF; DNA: TGCGCCAGCAGCCAGGGACAACCCACCTACGAGCAGTACTTC
D: -; J: TRBJ2-1; V: TRBV7-3; size: -; CDR3: CASSSTREEPDWSSYNEQFF; DNA: TGTGCCAGCAGCTCCACGAGGGAAGAACCGGACTGGAGCTCCTACAATGAGCAGTTCTTC
D: -; J: TRBJ1-1; V: TRBV5-1; size: -; CDR3: CASSRNTGSKGTEAFF; DNA: TGCGCCAGCAGCAGGAACACAGGGTCAAAAGGCACTGAAGCTTTCTTT
D: TRBD1; J: TRBJ1-1; V: TRBV6-5; size: -; CDR3: CASSRTGRSEAFF; DNA: TGTGCCAGCAGTAGGACAGGGCGTTCTGAAGCTTTCTTT
D: -; J: TRBJ2-5; V: TRBV19; size: -; CDR3: CASSSLEPLTQYF; DNA: TGTGCCAGTAGTTCTCTAGAGCCACTTACCCAGTACTTC
D: -; J: TRBJ2-7; V: TRBV11-3; size: -; CDR3: CASRVAYEQYF; DNA: TGTGCCAGCCGCGTTGCATACGAGCAGTACTTC